The T cell receptor (beta chain) described here comes from a study of T cells in Graves' hyperthyroidism and ophthalmopathy (dated by TCRdb to between 2018 and 2020). Study-level background: A discovery cohort of around 100 patients, roughly 43 with Graves' ophthalmopathy and 55 to 60 with stable Graves' hyperthyroidism, was used to find distinguishing TCR V-J signatures. TCR Vbeta CDR3 sequencing of some 140 peripheral blood samples (over 40 ophthalmopathy, approximately 80 hyperthyroidism and around 17 progressor patients) is reported in the paper. In addition, the study compared T-cell repertoires in thyroid tissue and in blood from six Graves' hyperthyroidism patients. After blood sampling, hyperthyroidism patients were treated with methimazole at a starting dose of 30 mg daily, and ophthalmopathy patients were treated with high-dose intravenous methylprednisolone. The 95 to 100 discovery patients were randomly split 7:3 into training and test sets. Prospective prediction of ophthalmopathy was tested in an independent validation cohort consisting of under 20 hyperthyroidism patients and around 16 patients who later progressed to ophthalmopathy. The full study reports these points: Most expanded thyroid clonotypes (frequency above 0.001) were also detected in blood, suggesting blood repertoires may reflect thyroid immune responses. In cross-validation, a model built on a 13 V-J signature told ophthalmopathy apart from stable hyperthyroidism with approximately 90% sensitivity and roughly 81% specificity, and in testing the same model reached 80%/75%. In validation, the model predicted progression to ophthalmopathy a median of 6.5 months before onset, with about 71% sensitivity and about 75% specificity. No statistical method was used to set the sample size in advance, and investigators knew the group allocation.

The CDR3 starts with the cysteine, ends with the phenylalanine, and has 15 residues. The DNA shown is the 45-base CDR3, in frame from base 1. Sequences SGHTA (CDR1) and FQGNSA (CDR2) are obtained from the germline V gene. The V and J ends are trimmed by 3 bases and 6 bases, leaving 14 bases between them. Amplification of TCR beta CDR3 regions was carried out from RNA transcripts. A first-round RT-PCR of the TCR CDR3 used the HTBI primer set with the Qiagen OneStep RT-PCR kit. Libraries were constructed in a second round of multiplex PCR, after which size selection and purification were carried out. Paired-end sequencing of the libraries was performed with 100 bp reads on an Illumina HiSeq2000. Processing in the source paper ran as follows. SOAPnuke was used to process the raw data, removing reads that contained adapters or uncalled bases, had a mean Phred below 15, or lacked an exact match to the constant primer or identifier. High-quality paired reads were merged using COPE v1.2.5, and each unique nucleotide sequence was defined as a clonotype. MiTCR v1.1 was used to align clonotypes to the IMGT TRBV, TRBD and TRBJ reference segments. The analysis included only V-J combinations with a frequency above 0.0001, which together covered approximately 99% of the repertoires. A TCS score was defined as the ratio between F50 (clonal expansion) and ExV (chaos), using BLOSUM62-based TCRdist between CDR3 peptides within each V-J. Welch's t-statistics and random forest reduced 450 to 600 V-J features to 10 to 15, which were used in a naive Bayes classifier (R e1071). The similarity between thyroid and blood repertoires was quantified using the Morisita-Horn index. TCRdb reprocessed the public reads (quality trimming at Q25 with fastp, clone calling with MiXCR) and kept in-frame beta chains. A single entry per CDR3 protein holds the most common genes and DNA from its merged rows. Here the V and J calls rest on TCRdb's processing, not on the authors' analysis. This sample is represented by about 98,000 distinct CDR3 sequences; around 40% of them were singletons. The ten largest account for roughly 10% of the sample.

A patient counted as having stable Graves' hyperthyroidism if no progression to ophthalmopathy occurred over 18 months of follow-up. Hyperthyroidism patients were aged 18 to 65 years and newly diagnosed, with disease duration of less than 2 months. Any patient with an uncontrolled infection, another autoimmune disease, pregnancy or lactation was excluded. Clinical symptoms, serum thyroxine and TRAb, thyroid ultrasound, and orbital computed tomography formed the basis for the diagnoses. Total RNA was extracted with Trizol reagent, and quality was checked on an Agilent 2100 Bioanalyzer. Worth noting for this clonotype: The specificity of this receptor is unknown. No base quality values were provided; no much bigger clone lies one nucleotide off.

The rearrangement combines TRBV7-2 with TRBJ2-2; the D gene is tentatively TRBD1 or TRBD2, each matching 5 bases. This sequence was found in a woman in her twenties or thirties with Graves' hyperthyroidism. Source material: peripheral blood or thyroid tissue (not recorded which). CDR3 protein: CASSLGEWNSGELFF. The sequenced DNA is TGTGCCAGCAGCTTGGGGGAGTGGAATTCCGGGGAGCTGTTTTTT. The CDR3, completed at both ends by the reference TRBV7-2 and TRBJ2-2 genes, gives the full variable domain GAGVSQSPSNKVTEKGKDVELRCDPISGHTALYWYRQSLGQGLEFLIYFQGNSAPDKSGLPSDRFSAERTGGSVSTLTIQRTQQEDSAVYLCASSLGEWNSGELFFGEGSRLTVL.